This T cell receptor beta chain originates from a study of graft-versus-host responses after intestinal transplantation. Note on this clone: Its specificity is not known.

This CDR3 comprises 18 residues. Study results and caveats: Peak circulating GvH clone levels were associated with early post-transplant HvG declines.

Libraries were prepared by immunoSEQ multiplex PCR; TCRdb keeps only in-frame clonotypes and omits some of them. The sample carries approximately 11,000 clones, 93% recorded once. This chain uses TRBV21-1 with TRBJ2-7; TRBD2 is taken as the D call from the table, unchecked against the DNA. TRBV21-1 has pseudogene status. The TCR originated in a human patient who received an intestinal transplant, so some T cells may come from the graft donor. The material sequenced was PBMCs, taken roughly 110 days after intestinal transplant. Here the CDR3 reads CASSKEDPGLATPIEQYF. The CDR3 DNA is TGTGCCAGCAGCAAAGAAGACCCGGGACTAGCGACCCCTATTGAGCAGTACTTC.